Following are 29 T cell receptor beta chains from one sample sequenced in a study of cytomegalovirus exposure and HLA in healthy donors. PCR primers comprised 60 Vbeta and 13 Jbeta primers. Some clones are missing from TCRdb's copy, which holds only in-frame ones; the method was immunoSEQ multiplex PCR. The sample consists of 150,000 or so clones, over 60% of them appearing once. Sequencing was performed on PBMCs. All receptors come from a female donor in good health and CMV-seronegative.

This chain uses TRBV7-2 with TRBJ2-5, with 7 positions matching TRBD1. Trimming took 4 bases from V and 4 from J; bases not matched to a gene: 3. CDR1 SGHTA and CDR2 FQGNSA come from the germline V gene. The length of the CDR3 is 13 residues. The CDR3 DNA follows: TGTGCCAGCAGCTCGACAGGGTCAGAGACCCAGTACTTC. Amino acid sequence: CASSSTGSETQYF.

V usage is TRBV5-4 and J usage is TRBJ1-2; TRBD1 agrees at 10 bases. This CDR3 region has 15 residues. J was trimmed by 5 bases and V by 3 bases; bases with no gene match: 7. Germline CDR1 is SGHNT and CDR2 is YYREEE (reference sequence). The CDR3 nucleotides read TGTGCCAGCAGCTGGGGGGACAGGGGTTGGTATGGCTACACCTTC. Its translation is CASSWGDRGWYGYTF.

The chain joins TRBV5-1 to TRBJ2-5; 13 bases line up with TRBD2. This CDR3 has 17 residues. V was clipped by 4 bases and J by 5 bases; unmatched bases: 11. Looked up from germline, CDR1 is SGHRS and CDR2 is YFSETQ. In nucleotides, the CDR3 is TGCGCCAGCAGCACTAGCGGGGGGGCTGGAATTAGGGAGACCCAGTACTTC. Its protein is CASSTSGGAGIRETQYF.

The genes are TRBV28 and TRBJ2-1; 11 nucleotides line up with TRBD2. The CDR3 totals 15 residues. With 6 bases clipped from V and 10 bases from J, the junction kept 11 bases outside the gene matches. Germline V gene lookup returns CDR1 MDHEN and CDR2 SYDVKM. The CDR3 nucleotides read TGTGCCAGCAGATCGGTAACTAGCGGGAGTGGGGAGCAGTTCTTC. This encodes CASRSVTSGSGEQFF.

The V call is TRBV5-4, the J call TRBJ2-3, with D possibly TRBD2 on 6 matching bases. The CDR3 sequence is 15 residues long. With 0 bases removed from V and 2 bases from J, the gap between germline ends came to 10 bases. The germline V gene has CDR1 SGHNT and CDR2 YYREEE (reference sequence). The CDR3 coding sequence is TGTGCCAGCAGCTTGGGAACGGGGGTCACAGATACGCAGTATTTT. Protein product: CASSLGTGVTDTQYF.

This clone was recorded a few times. The chain couples TRBV10-3 to TRBJ1-2; 9 bases are shared with TRBD1. V shed 6 bases and J 6 bases; nucleotides not matched to a gene: 8. The CDR3 contains 14 residues. Germline CDR1 reads ENHRY; CDR2 reads SYGVKD. CDR3 sequence reads: CAIRPLDRGHGYTF. The DNA of the CDR3 is TGTGCCATCAGGCCTTTGGACAGGGGCCATGGCTACACCTTC.

The chain carries TRBV7-2 and TRBJ1-1, with TRBD1 as a possible D gene (6 bases). The CDR3 totals 16 residues. V lost 3 bases to trimming and J lost 3 bases, with 17 bases between them. The germline gives CDR1 SGHTA, CDR2 FQGNSA. The CDR3 DNA sequence: TGTGCCAGCAGCTTCAACCGACAGGTTCGGTACACTGAAGCTTTCTTT. Encoded protein: CASSFNRQVRYTEAFF.

The CDR3 DNA reads TGTGCCAGCTTCCCACAGATTTATAATTCACCCCTCCACTTT. Protein product: CASFPQIYNSPLHF. This chain connects TRBV2 to TRBJ1-6; D is ambiguous. Germline V lookup: CDR1 SNHLY, CDR2 FYNNEI. Trimming pared 8 bases from V and 4 bases from J, leaving 12 bases between. There are 14 residues in the CDR3.

The chain recombines TRBV2 with TRBJ2-7, with a weak D call TRBD1 (6 bases). CDR1 SNHLY and CDR2 FYNNEI come from the germline V gene. The CDR3 has 15 amino acids. The V and J ends lost 4 bases and 2 bases respectively, with 15 bases between them. Here the CDR3 DNA reads TGTGCCAGCAGTGCGGTACAGCAGGGGACCTACGAGCAGTACTTC. This translates into CASSAVQQGTYEQYF. The complete variable domain, with remaining parts taken from reference TRBV2 and TRBJ2-7, reads EPEVTQTPSHQVTQMGQEVILRCVPISNHLYFYWYRQILGQKVEFLVSFYNNEISEKSEIFDDQFSVERPDGSNFTLKIRSTKLEDSAMYFCASSAVQQGTYEQYFGPGTRLTVT.

This chain connects TRBV30 to TRBJ2-3; possible D gene TRBD2, 7 bases. This CDR3 spans 15 amino acids. The ends were cut back, 1 base at V and 2 bases at J, with 13 bases in the middle. CDR1 GTSNPN and CDR2 SVGIG come from the germline V gene (reference sequence). The CDR3 DNA reads TGTGCCTGGAGTGCTTGGGGGGGCCTCACAGATACGCAGTATTTT. Translated, it gives CAWSAWGGLTDTQYF. Looking up the rest from reference TRBV30 and TRBJ2-3 gives the full variable domain: SQTIHQWPATLVQPVGSPLSLECTVEGTSNPNLYWYRQAAGRGLQLLFYSVGIGQISSEVPQNLSASRPQDRQFILSSKKLLLSDSGFYLCAWSAWGGLTDTQYFGPGTRLTVL.

The CDR3 here is CASSRGNRNGEKLFF. DNA for the CDR3: TGTGCCAGCAGCCGAGGAAACAGGAACGGGGAAAAACTGTTTTTT. V is TRBV7-2 and J is TRBJ1-4, with a tentative D call TRBD1 (5 bases). CDR1 is SGHTA and CDR2 is FQGNSA in the germline V gene. The CDR3 contains 15 residues. V was shortened by 5 bases and J by 8 bases, with 18 bases between the two germline ends.

This chain connects TRBV7-2 to TRBJ1-2, with TRBD1 matching over 7 bases. Germline loops: CDR1 SGHTA, CDR2 FQGNSA. J was trimmed by 4 bases and V by 7 bases; bases with no gene match: 6. The CDR3 is 13 amino acids. The CDR3 nucleotides read TGTGCCAGCACCCACGCAGGGGGCTATGGCTACACCTTC. It encodes CASTHAGGYGYTF.

The rearrangement links TRBV6-5 to TRBJ1-6; possibly TRBD1 for D (6 bases). The CDR3 sequence is 14 residues long. Germline CDR1 MNHEY, CDR2 SVGAGI. V was trimmed by 2 bases and J by 5 bases, leaving 7 bases between them. Here the CDR3 DNA reads TGTGCCAGCAGTTACGGGGGCCATAATTCACCCCTCCACTTT. It translates to CASSYGGHNSPLHF.

V and J are TRBV6-1 and TRBJ1-6; 7 nucleotides match TRBD1. V lost 4 bases, J lost 10 bases, and 10 bases stayed unmatched. CDR1 is MNHNS and CDR2 is SASEGT in the germline V gene. CDR3 size: 15 residues. CDR3 sequence reads: CASSVPGTAPSPLHF. Written as DNA, the CDR3 is TGTGCCAGCAGTGTTCCGGGGACAGCACCCTCACCCCTCCACTTT.

The chain links TRBV7-2 to TRBJ2-3; TRBD2 matches 16 bases. CDR3 length equals 16 residues. V was clipped by 1 base and J by 6 bases; unmatched bases: 1. In germline, CDR1 is SGHTA, CDR2 FQGNSA. The CDR3 bases are TGTGCCAGCAGCTTAGTGGGACTAGCGGGGGGGGATACGCAGTATTTT. It codes for CASSLVGLAGGDTQYF.

This clone was counted once. The chain carries TRBV7-2 and TRBJ2-7, with 10 positions matching TRBD2. Germline-derived CDR1 and CDR2 are SGHTA and FQGNSA. The CDR3 has 15 amino acids. The V segment lost 8 bases and the J segment 2 bases; nucleotides outside the gene matches: 9. CDR3 sequence reads: CASGFVAGGTYEQYF. In DNA form, the CDR3 reads TGTGCCAGCGGGTTCGTAGCGGGAGGAACCTACGAGCAGTACTTC.

A single count supports this clone. The genes are TRBV4-1 and TRBJ1-2, with 10 bases that match TRBD1. Trimming removed 0 bases from V and 2 bases from J; junction bases left unmatched: 3. Germline V CDR1 and CDR2: MGHRA, YSYEKL. The CDR3 spans 16 residues. CDR3: CASSQERDRGNYGYTF. CDR3 coding DNA: TGCGCCAGCAGCCAAGAAAGGGACAGGGGCAACTATGGCTACACCTTC.

The chain links TRBV2 to TRBJ1-2; D gene ambiguous. Between the trimmed V and J ends, which lost 7 bases and 4 bases, there was a span of 10 bases. This CDR3 comprises 12 residues. CDR1 and CDR2 from the germline V gene are SNHLY and FYNNEI. The CDR3 DNA sequence: TGTGCCAGCACCGAGGGTCTCTATGGCTACACCTTC. It encodes CASTEGLYGYTF.

The gene calls are TRBV29-1 and TRBJ2-5; 10 nucleotides line up with TRBD2. The CDR3 totals 11 residues. With 7 bases clipped from V and 6 bases from J, the junction kept 2 bases outside the gene matches. CDR1 and CDR2 from the germline V gene are SQVTM and ANQGSEA. Here the CDR3 reads CSGGLAKTQYF. As DNA, the CDR3 is TGCAGCGGGGGACTAGCGAAGACCCAGTACTTC.

This clone was observed a few times. V gene TRBV5-1 combines with J gene TRBJ2-2, with a weak D call TRBD2 (6 bases). Germline V gives CDR1 SGHRS, CDR2 YFSETQ. Trimming shortened V by 5 bases and J by 1 base, and 15 bases separated the two germline ends. The CDR3 has 16 residues. The CDR3 nucleotides are TGCGCCAGCAGGCCGGTTCGAGCGGGGAACACCGGGGAGCTGTTTTTT. Encoded protein: CASRPVRAGNTGELFF.

This rearrangement joins TRBV4-3 to TRBJ1-2, with TRBD1 identical over 7 bases. The CDR3 sequence is 16 residues long. The germline V gene has CDR1 LGHNA and CDR2 YSLEER. J gave up 6 bases and V 2 bases, and 12 bases lay outside the gene matches. The CDR3, as DNA: TGCGCCAGCAGCCAACCCAGCAGGGGGACCGGGGATGGCTACACCTTC. Translation: CASSQPSRGTGDGYTF.

In this sample, this clone turned up a few times. The chain recombines TRBV4-2 with TRBJ2-7; D possibly corresponds to TRBD1 (6 bases). This CDR3 contains 15 residues. The V gene's germline CDR1 is LGHNA and CDR2 YNFKEQ. V lost 1 base and J 6 bases, leaving 16 bases between the germline ends. CDR3: CASSQGWGQSSEQYF. DNA of the CDR3: TGTGCCAGCAGCCAAGGGTGGGGGCAGTCAAGCGAGCAGTACTTC.

This chain links TRBV6-6 with TRBJ2-5; the match to TRBD1 covers 7 bases. CDR3 length: 15 amino acids. Germline V gene lookup returns CDR1 MNHNY and CDR2 SVGAGI (reference sequence). The ends lost 8 bases at V and 3 bases at J; junction bases unmatched: 12. DNA of the CDR3: TGTGCCAGCGGACGAACTACGGGACAGAAAGAGACCCAGTACTTC. It encodes CASGRTTGQKETQYF.

The genes are TRBV29-1 and TRBJ2-7, with 8 bases that match TRBD1. The germline V gene encodes CDR1 SQVTM and CDR2 ANQGSEA. V lost 1 base to trimming and J lost 3 bases; unmatched junction nucleotides: 5. The CDR3 consists of 14 residues. The CDR3 region is CSVEGLQGDYEQYF. The CDR3 DNA reads as TGCAGCGTTGAAGGGTTACAGGGGGACTACGAGCAGTACTTC.

Only a few counts were recorded for this clone. V gene TRBV2 combines with J gene TRBJ1-4; possibly TRBD1 for D (6 bases). This CDR3 contains 14 residues. The V gene's germline CDR1 is SNHLY and CDR2 FYNNEI. Trimming removed 6 bases from V and 12 bases from J, with 20 bases in between. CDR3 loop: CASRRGGRDVELFF. The CDR3 coding sequence is TGTGCCAGCAGGAGGGGGGGGCGTGATGTCGAACTGTTTTTT.

This rearrangement joins TRBV27 to TRBJ2-6; 9 nucleotides align to TRBD1. The CDR3 has 17 residues. CDR1 and CDR2 from the germline V gene are MNHEY and SMNVEV (reference sequence). Trimming at V came to 6 bases and at J to 0 bases, leaving 6 bases not matched to a gene. The CDR3 DNA sequence: TGTGCCAGCAGACACAGGGGGCTAGGCTCTGGGGCCAACGTCCTGACTTTC. It is translated as CASRHRGLGSGANVLTF.

The chain employs TRBV27 and TRBJ2-1; D is perhaps TRBD1 (5 bases). Per germline, CDR1 MNHEY and CDR2 SMNVEV (reference sequence). This CDR3 region has 13 residues. The V gene lost 4 bases and the J gene lost 10 bases, with 14 bases spanning the gap. CDR3 nucleotide sequence: TGTGCCAGCAGTTCAGGGCTTCGGACGGAGCAGTTCTTC. Its protein product is CASSSGLRTEQFF.

The rearrangement uses TRBV4-2 and TRBJ2-7, with D perhaps TRBD2 (5 bases). CDR1 is LGHNA, CDR2 YNFKEQ, per germline. V shed 0 bases and J shed 6 bases, with 9 bases lying between them. CDR3 length: 13 residues. CDR3 sequence reads: CASSQDRGSEQYF. The CDR3 DNA sequence: TGTGCCAGCAGCCAAGATCGAGGGTCCGAGCAGTACTTC.

The chain links TRBV7-2 to TRBJ1-1; 11 bases align to TRBD1. CDR1 and CDR2 (germline): SGHTA, FQGNSA. The CDR3 loop spans 16 amino acids. With 5 bases clipped from V and 3 bases from J, the junction kept 8 bases outside the gene matches. Written as DNA, the CDR3 is TGTGCCAGCAGCAAAGGGACAGGGGGAGGGGACACTGAAGCTTTCTTT. Protein product: CASSKGTGGGDTEAFF.